This TCR beta chain stems from a study of T cells after yellow fever vaccination (dated by TCRdb to between 2018 and 2021). Broadly, across the study: The SMART-Seq v4 Ultra Low Input RNA kit was used to prepare libraries from fractions with low cell numbers. Bulk PBMC replicates and cell subsets were isolated from blood drawn at multiple timepoints before and after both primary and secondary immunization. Two healthy male donors, one aged 18 to 30 and one aged 30 to 40 years, made up the cohort. To track T-cell clones before and after primary and booster YFV17D yellow fever vaccination, bulk TCR alpha and beta repertoires were sequenced longitudinally.

The listed sequencing device is Illumina NovaSeq 6000. TCR cDNA was synthesized by 5'RACE template switching, which introduced a universal primer site and unique molecular identifiers. Priming of cDNA synthesis was performed from both the TCR alpha and TCR beta constant segments. Library amplification involved two PCR steps, and the second step added sample barcodes and sequencing adapters. Sequencing of libraries was performed on Illumina HiSeq 2500 (2x100 bp) or NovaSeq (2x150 bp). The published analysis was carried out like this. Reads were demultiplexed and collapsed into UMI consensus sequences with MIGEC, and V(D)J alignment was performed with MiXCR. Using edgeR on replicate PBMC samples, clonotypes were called vaccine-responding if FDR was below 0.01 and the log2 fold change was above 5 up to day 15. Each bulk clonotype received a CD4 or CD8 identity based on whether the sequenced CD4 or CD8 repertoire contained that clonotype at higher abundance. TCRdb redid the processing of the public reads, applying fastp at Q25 and MiXCR, and retained in-frame beta chains. Rows matching on CDR3 protein sequence are summarized as one entry with the most common DNA and genes. These V and J calls rely on TCRdb rather than the paper's analysis. Here the sample has 300,000 to 350,000 distinct CDR3 sequences; roughly 4.3% occur a single time. The biggest ten clones account for roughly a fifth of the sample.

The sample's treatment or condition, from its label and the paper: live attenuated yellow fever vaccine strain. At each blood-draw timepoint, two biological replicates of bulk PBMCs were collected. PBMCs were isolated from peripheral blood using a standard Ficoll-Paque protocol. RNA was extracted with TriZol from bulk PBMCs, CD4 and CD8 fractions, and dextramer-positive and dextramer-negative fractions. Details on this clonotype: The antigen this receptor binds is unknown. No base qualities exist here, and no much larger clone lies one base off it.

The study at large found these results: FACS-sorted repertoires could contain abundant contaminating clonotypes from the bulk population, so computational filtering was required. A small fraction of clonotypes showed up in both the CD4 and CD8 compartments, probably as a result of convergent recombination. After the booster, most clones that had expanded after primary vaccination were detected again (nearly 97% of CD4 and under 90% of CD8), suggesting broad maintenance of memory. Because the study included only a couple of donors, the extent to which the findings can be generalized is limited. The secondary T-cell response was found to be weaker but faster than the primary response, with a peak reached on day 5 rather than on day 15.

Its CDR3 holds 20 amino acids, cysteine through phenylalanine. Only the CDR3 part of the read is kept: 60 bases, read in frame from the first base. CDR1 is given as MNHEY and CDR2 as SVGEGT, both from the germline V gene. The germline ends are 31 bases apart after V is trimmed by 5 bases and J by 3 bases. Recombination joined TRBV6-2 or TRBV6-3 with TRBJ1-1, with TRBD1 tentatively as D gene (6 bases match). This TCR derives from a man aged 18-30 years who received the YFV17D yellow fever vaccine. The sample here was PBMCs, taken 15 days after the yellow fever booster vaccination. The bases are TGTGCCAGCAGTCCCCCAACGGGGGGGCGGGGGCGGTTTTGGGACACTGAAGCTTTCTTT. It encodes CASSPPTGGRGRFWDTEAFF.